The 32 T cell receptor beta chains listed next were all sequenced from one sample in a study of blood T cell repertoires in COVID-19 (TCRdb year 2020). Library generation was performed with the immunoSEQ multiplex PCR assay. Drawn from immuneACCESS, this table holds only the in-frame rearrangements with V and J called that TCRdb kept. Clones are partly lost; checked studies trace under half to an unresolved V gene and leave the rest unexplained. This sample is represented by roughly 180,000 clones; around 83% of them were singletons. Under 9.5% of the sample lies in the top ten. The sequencing sample was made of peripheral blood. The receptor source for this set is a woman between 55 and 75 years old with acute or convalescent COVID-19.

V is TRBV25-1 and J is TRBJ2-3, with D maybe TRBD1 (5 bases). The CDR3 has 15 residues. Germline lookup yields CDR1 MGHDK and CDR2 SYGVNS. Between the trimmed V and J ends, which lost 1 base and 3 bases, there was a span of 11 bases. CDR3 DNA sequence: TGTGCCAGCAGTGAATTGTGGGGCCAGACAGATACGCAGTATTTT. As protein: CASSELWGQTDTQYF.

J is TRBJ2-4 and V is TRBV19; possibly TRBD2 for D (6 bases). The CDR3 sequence is 17 residues long. CDR1 is LNHDA and CDR2 is SQIVND in the germline V gene (reference sequence). V lost 0 bases and J 1 base, leaving 13 bases between the germline ends. CDR3 in amino acids: CASSIEIAEGAKNIQYF. The DNA for the CDR3 is TGTGCCAGTAGTATAGAGATAGCGGAGGGGGCCAAAAACATTCAGTACTTC.

CDR3 sequence reads: CASSIVPGSETQYF. The CDR3 nucleotides read TGTGCCAGTAGTATAGTTCCCGGGTCGGAGACCCAGTACTTC. The J gene is TRBJ2-5, the V gene TRBV19, with D unresolved. CDR3 length: 14 amino acids. The germline V gene encodes CDR1 LNHDA and CDR2 SQIVND (reference sequence). Between the trimmed V and J ends, which lost 1 base and 5 bases, there was a span of 11 bases.

The V call is TRBV7-9, the J call TRBJ1-1, with a possible D match to TRBD1 (5 bases). Between the trimmed V and J ends, which lost 4 bases and 6 bases, there was a span of 15 bases. This CDR3 is built from 14 residues. The germline gives CDR1 SEHNR, CDR2 FQNEAQ (reference sequence). CDR3 DNA: TGTGCCAGCAGCTCCCTCACGGGGGTACCTGAAGCTTTCTTT. Its protein is CASSSLTGVPEAFF.

V usage is TRBV7-2 and J usage is TRBJ2-3, with TRBD2 matching 9 bases. CDR1 and CDR2 from the germline V gene are SGHTA and FQGNSA. Losses at the gene ends were 4 bases for V and 0 bases for J; bases not matched to a gene: 11. The CDR3 spans 18 residues. DNA for the CDR3: TGTGCCAGCAGCTATCTGCCGGGACTAGCAACTAGCACAGATACGCAGTATTTT. This codes for CASSYLPGLATSTDTQYF.

On this clone: At one end, the junction sequence differs from germline, possibly due to a read error. This sequence joins TRBV10-3 and TRBJ2-4, with D perhaps TRBD1 (5 bases). Germline CDR1 is ENHRY and CDR2 is SYGVKD. This CDR3 is built from 16 residues. The chain's CDR3 is CAISQRTGSATNIQYF. CDR3 sequence (DNA): TGTGCCATCAGTCAACGTACAGGTTCGGCCACAAACATTCAGTACTTC.

V gene TRBV19 combines with J gene TRBJ1-1; D might be TRBD1 (5 bases). The CDR3 has 15 amino acids. The V and J ends lost 7 bases and 3 bases respectively, with 18 bases between them. Germline V gene sequence: CDR1 LNHDA, CDR2 SQIVND (reference sequence). Here the CDR3 reads CASNEYTAGHTEAFF. CDR3 in DNA: TGTGCCAGTAATGAGTACACCGCGGGGCACACTGAAGCTTTCTTT.

V is TRBV2 and J is TRBJ2-1, with 14 bases fitting TRBD2. The CDR3 consists of 18 residues. The germline V gene encodes CDR1 SNHLY and CDR2 FYNNEI. Losses at the gene ends were 2 bases for V and 6 bases for J; bases not matched to a gene: 9. CDR3 protein: CASSEFPGLAGVSNEQFF. CDR3 bases: TGTGCCAGCAGTGAATTCCCGGGACTAGCGGGAGTTAGCAATGAGCAGTTCTTC.

This clone was observed once. The rearrangement uses TRBV19 and TRBJ1-5; D might be TRBD1 (5 bases). Trimming cost V 3 bases and J 0 bases, with 24 bases left between them. In germline, CDR1 is LNHDA, CDR2 SQIVND (reference sequence). The CDR3 has 20 amino acids. The CDR3 nucleotides read TGTGCCAGTAGTATTGGGAGGGACGGACGACGAACCTATAGCAATCAGCCCCAGCATTTT. Translation: CASSIGRDGRRTYSNQPQHF.

This clone was observed a single time. The chain is built from TRBV25-1 and TRBJ1-5; D perhaps matches TRBD1 (5 bases). Trimming stripped 6 bases from V and 4 bases from J, with 16 bases between. This CDR3 is built from 15 residues. The germline gives CDR1 MGHDK, CDR2 SYGVNS. DNA for the CDR3: TGTGCCAGCAGAAAGGAGACAGTCATGAATCAGCCCCAGCATTTT. Translation gives CASRKETVMNQPQHF.

J is TRBJ1-1 and V is TRBV5-1; D gene uncertain. This CDR3 is built from 15 residues. Germline CDR1 reads SGHRS; CDR2 reads YFSETQ. V was clipped by 0 bases and J by 1 base, with 10 bases between them. The CDR3, as DNA: TGCGCCAGCAGCTTGGTAACAACATCGAACACTGAAGCTTTCTTT. Its protein product is CASSLVTTSNTEAFF.

Concerning this clone itself: The junction shows a germline mismatch at one end, possibly a read error. The chain is built from TRBV7-9 and TRBJ2-7; TRBD1 matches 8 bases. CDR1 is SEHNR, CDR2 FQNEAQ, per germline (reference sequence). The CDR3 extends over 13 amino acids. CDR3 coding DNA: TGTGCCAGCAGCTTAGCGGGACAGGCCCCATCTTTTTTC. Translating gives CASSLAGQAPSFF.

The chain combines TRBV5-1 with TRBJ1-2; weak D call: TRBD1 (6 bases). Germline CDR1 reads SGHRS; CDR2 reads YFSETQ. This CDR3 is 15 amino acids long. Trimming took 0 bases from V and 7 from J, leaving 16 bases between them. The CDR3 nucleotides are TGCGCCAGCAGCTTGGACGGGACATCCTCCGGTGGCTACACCTTC. Protein: CASSLDGTSSGGYTF.

The CDR3 protein is CASSLTGRIISPLHF. The CDR3 DNA is TGTGCCAGCAGCTTAACGGGCCGCATCATATCGCCCCTCCACTTT. This chain joins TRBV7-3 and TRBJ1-6; D is undetermined. The germline V gene encodes CDR1 SGHTA and CDR2 FQGTGA. This CDR3 region has 15 residues. Trimming shortened V by 0 bases and J by 13 bases, and 16 bases separated the two germline ends.

The rearrangement joins TRBV28 to TRBJ2-7, with 8 bases that match TRBD2. The CDR3 is made up of 14 amino acids. Germline V lookup: CDR1 MDHEN, CDR2 SYDVKM. V shed 5 bases, J shed 5 bases, and the junction held 8 bases outside the gene matches. This CDR3 is CASSQSGRGNEQYF. CDR3 nucleotide sequence: TGTGCCAGCAGTCAATCCGGGAGGGGCAACGAGCAGTACTTC.

The chain links TRBV6-5 to TRBJ2-5; tentatively, D is TRBD2 (5 bases). Trimming left V 5 bases short and J 4 bases short, with 14 bases between. There are 14 residues in the CDR3. Per germline, CDR1 MNHEY and CDR2 SVGAGI. CDR3 coding DNA: TGTGCCAGCAGTCCGACGGGGATGGGAGAGACCCAGTACTTC. It yields the protein CASSPTGMGETQYF.

This sequence joins TRBV6-5 and TRBJ1-1; D gene ambiguous. This CDR3 is 13 amino acids long. The V end was cut by 0 bases, the J end by 3 bases, with 5 bases between. From germline, CDR1 is MNHEY and CDR2 SVGAGI. The CDR3 is CASSYSLYTEAFF. Written as DNA, the CDR3 is TGTGCCAGCAGTTACTCACTGTACACTGAAGCTTTCTTT.

This clone was seen a single time. This chain uses TRBV19 with TRBJ1-1; D is uncertain. Trimming stripped 3 bases from V and 0 bases from J, with 8 bases between. From germline, CDR1 is LNHDA and CDR2 SQIVND (reference sequence). This CDR3 is built from 14 residues. CDR3 region: CASSISSMNTEAFF. The CDR3 DNA reads TGTGCCAGTAGTATTTCCTCTATGAACACTGAAGCTTTCTTT. Based on the CDR3 plus reference TRBV19 and TRBJ1-1, the full variable domain is DGGITQSPKYLFRKEGQNVTLSCEQNLNHDAMYWYRQDPGQGLRLIYYSQIVNDFQKGDIAEGYSVSREKKESFPLTVTSAQKNPTAFYLCASSISSMNTEAFFGQGTRLTVV.

The gene calls are TRBV4-2 and TRBJ1-1, with D possibly matching TRBD1 (6 bases). The CDR3 length is 15 residues. Germline V gene data show CDR1 as LGHNA and CDR2 as YNFKEQ. Trimming cost V 4 bases and J 9 bases, with 21 bases left between them. CDR3 nucleotides: TGTGCCAGCAGCCCAACGGCGGACAGCGGTCGCCAAGCTTTCTTT. Translated: CASSPTADSGRQAFF.

This chain connects TRBV29-1 to TRBJ2-1; 9 nucleotides match TRBD2. This CDR3 comprises 15 residues. After removal of 6 bases from V and 9 bases from J, the junction contained 15 bases not matched to a gene. Germline V gene lookup returns CDR1 SQVTM and CDR2 ANQGSEA. The CDR3 sequence: CSVVSGSRVHSEQFF. The DNA of the CDR3 is TGCAGCGTGGTTAGCGGGAGTAGGGTACATAGTGAGCAGTTCTTC.

J is TRBJ1-2 and V is TRBV6-5, with TRBD1 matching over 7 bases. Germline V CDR1 and CDR2: MNHEY, SVGAGI. V dropped 5 bases and J dropped 4; count of bases not matched to a gene: 10. CDR3 length equals 15 residues. DNA for the CDR3: TGTGCCAGCAGTCCGGGACAGTCCCCTCTCTATGGCTACACCTTC. This codes for CASSPGQSPLYGYTF.

This clone has a handful of counts. The genes are TRBV6-5 and TRBJ1-1, with 7 bases lining up with TRBD1. Trimming removed 4 bases from V and 0 bases from J; junction bases left unmatched: 2. Germline CDR1 is MNHEY and CDR2 is SVGAGI. The CDR3 sequence is 14 residues long. The CDR3 is CASSFGQVNTEAFF. The CDR3 DNA reads as TGTGCCAGCAGTTTTGGACAGGTGAACACTGAAGCTTTCTTT.

The chain couples TRBV2 to TRBJ2-7; 7 bases fit TRBD2. Per the germline V gene, CDR1 is SNHLY and CDR2 is FYNNEI. CDR3 length equals 12 residues. The V segment lost 4 bases and the J segment 7 bases; nucleotides outside the gene matches: 4. CDR3 DNA: TGTGCCAGCAGTGTTGGAGCGGGAGAGCAGTACGTC. Its translation is CASSVGAGEQYV.

This sequence joins TRBV7-6 and TRBJ2-3; D is possibly TRBD2 (6 bases). The CDR3 has 17 residues. The V gene lost 5 bases and the J gene lost 0 bases, with 18 bases spanning the gap. CDR1 and CDR2 (germline): SGHVS, FNYEAQ. CDR3 protein: CASSPFVRGTSTDTQYF. In nucleotides, the CDR3 is TGTGCCAGCAGCCCTTTTGTGCGGGGAACTAGCACAGATACGCAGTATTTT. Full variable domain (remainder filled in from reference TRBV7-6 and TRBJ2-3): GAGVSQSPRYKVTKRGQDVALRCDPISGHVSLYWYRQALGQGPEFLTYFNYEAQQDKSGLPNDRFSAERPEGSISTLTIQRTEQRDSAMYRCASSPFVRGTSTDTQYFGPGTRLTVL.

The chain combines TRBV14 with TRBJ1-1; 10 bases agree with TRBD1. The CDR3 extends over 16 amino acids. Germline CDR1 SGHDN, CDR2 FVKESK. V trimming: 7 bases; J trimming: 12 bases; junction bases outside the gene matches: 20. As DNA, the CDR3 is TGTGCCAGCACCAAATTTCAGGGCTCACCGGGACAGGGGACTTTCTTT. This codes for CASTKFQGSPGQGTFF.

The rearrangement uses TRBV5-1 and TRBJ1-1, with D maybe TRBD1 (5 bases). Germline loops: CDR1 SGHRS, CDR2 YFSETQ. CDR3 length equals 14 residues. V was clipped by 0 bases and J by 4 bases, with 10 bases between them. CDR3 loop: CASSLDRLGTEAFF. Written as DNA, the CDR3 is TGCGCCAGCAGCTTGGACAGGTTGGGCACTGAAGCTTTCTTT.

This chain joins TRBV5-8 and TRBJ2-7; D remains unclear. The CDR3 consists of 15 residues. Per the germline V gene, CDR1 is SGHTS and CDR2 is YDEGEE. V was trimmed by 1 base and J by 1 base, leaving 12 bases between them. The CDR3 nucleotides read TGTGCCAGCAGCTTGTCCACAGATGGATCCTACGAGCAGTACGTC. This codes for CASSLSTDGSYEQYV.

This clone was counted once. The chain couples TRBV6-5 to TRBJ2-1; D remains unclear. In germline, CDR1 is MNHEY, CDR2 SVGAGI. This CDR3 comprises 14 residues. V was cut by 7 bases and J by 7 bases, with 17 bases left in between. The CDR3 is CASTVPREDNEQFF. In DNA form, the CDR3 reads TGTGCCAGCACCGTTCCCCGCGAAGATAATGAGCAGTTCTTC.

V gene TRBV5-1 combines with J gene TRBJ2-7; 8 bases map to TRBD2. CDR3 length: 14 amino acids. Trimming cost V 3 bases and J 4 bases; bases outside gene matches: 6. Germline-derived CDR1 and CDR2 are SGHRS and YFSETQ. The CDR3 DNA sequence: TGCGCCAGCAGCTCGAGCGGGAGACGATACGAGCAGTACTTC. It translates to CASSSSGRRYEQYF.

J is TRBJ1-1 and V is TRBV21-1; the DNA was not used to check the table's D call, TRBD1. TRBV21-1 counts as a pseudogene. The CDR3 runs 19 residues. CDR3: CASSKTLPTGGLMNTEAFF. CDR3 bases: TGTGCCAGCAGCAAAACTTTACCGACAGGGGGCCTGATGAACACTGAAGCTTTCTTT.

The chain couples TRBV30 to TRBJ1-5; no reliable D call. The CDR3 has 16 residues. Germline V lookup: CDR1 GTSNPN, CDR2 SVGIG (reference sequence). Between the trimmed V and J ends, which lost 3 bases and 7 bases, there was a span of 22 bases. The CDR3 region has the DNA TGTGCCTGGAGGGACCCAGGAAAGGGCGGAGGGCAGCCCCAGCATTTT. Its translation is CAWRDPGKGGGQPQHF. Supplemented by reference TRBV30 and TRBJ1-5, the full variable domain reads SQTIHQWPATLVQPVGSPLSLECTVEGTSNPNLYWYRQAAGRGLQLLFYSVGIGQISSEVPQNLSASRPQDRQFILSSKKLLLSDSGFYLCAWRDPGKGGGQPQHFGDGTRLSIL.

CDR3 coding DNA: TGTGCCAGCAGCTCACGGGACAGGGCCGGCCAGCCCCAGCATTTT. This gives the protein CASSSRDRAGQPQHF. The chain combines TRBV28 with TRBJ1-5; TRBD1 matches at 9 bases. This CDR3 has 15 amino acids. Germline V gives CDR1 MDHEN, CDR2 SYDVKM. With 6 bases clipped from V and 7 bases from J, the junction kept 10 bases outside the gene matches.